This TCR beta chain was sequenced for a study of OX40 agonist ivuxolimab in advanced cancers. As for the study more broadly: Ivuxolimab was an agonistic, fully human IgG2 monoclonal antibody directed against OX40 (CD134), a costimulatory receptor. Intravenous ivuxolimab was administered to patients every 2 weeks at six dose levels: 0.01, 0.1, 0.3, 1.5, 3 and 10 mg/kg. Of the approximately 50 dose-escalation patients, hepatocellular carcinoma was present in 19, melanoma in roughly 15, renal cell carcinoma in 9 and head and neck cancer in 9. A male proportion of under 85% and a mean age of 60 years, ranging from about 20 to 79, were recorded for the dose-escalation cohort. Patients were allowed to have had prior anti-PD-1, anti-PD-L1 or anti-CTLA-4 therapy, and approximately 40% of the dose-escalation patients had previously received checkpoint inhibitors. Partial responses were achieved by three dose-escalation patients, of whom one had hepatocellular carcinoma and two had cutaneous melanoma. Peripheral TCRbeta sequencing was intended to test whether TCR sequence diversity was altered and clonal T-cell expansion was caused by ivuxolimab. The paper reports the monotherapy dose-escalation portion (N of about 54 patients) of the phase I ivuxolimab trial. Results the study describes overall, beyond this receptor: The antigen specificity of the peripheral T cells that underwent clonal expansion was not determined. Low levels of normalized T-cell clonal expansion were also shown by some nonresponding patients. Partial responders in the 0.1-3.0 mg/kg groups had among the lowest normalized peripheral clonal expansion, especially among CD8+ T cells. After ivuxolimab, more expanded clones were found on average in CD8+ T cells than in CD4+ T cells. At doses from 0.1 to 3.0 mg/kg, clonal expansion was seen in both CD4+ and CD8+ blood T cells between baseline and week 6.

Ends trimmed: V by 5 bases, J by 4 bases; bases unmatched to a gene: 8. Inclusive of the bounding cysteine and phenylalanine, the CDR3 is 15 residues long. Only the CDR3 DNA is retained, 45 bases long and in frame from the first base. The germline V gene specifies SGHVS as CDR1 and FQNEAQ as CDR2. Patients with a history of autoimmune disease or receiving systemic immunosuppression were excluded from the trial. In every dose cohort, peripheral blood was drawn for TCR sequencing at baseline, cycle 4 day 1, and cycle 7 day 1. The samples were taken from a phase I, first-in-human, multicenter, open-label dose-escalation trial of ivuxolimab. The trial enrolled adults with locally advanced or metastatic head and neck squamous cell, hepatocellular, melanoma or renal cell carcinoma. Before TCR sequencing, CD4+ T cells and CD8+ T cells were sorted from peripheral blood as separate populations. About this clone: Its antigen is not yet known. No quality values exist for individual bases; no much larger clone is one base distant.

For sequencing of the TCRbeta CDR3 region, genomic DNA was extracted from the sorted cells. The immunoSEQ Assay was used to sequence the TCRbeta CDR3 regions. TCRdb took this table from immuneACCESS and kept in-frame rearrangements with V and J called. Such tables lack part of the clones; where checked against another copy, unresolved V genes explain under half of the gap, and the rest is unexplained. The sample table lists 55,000 to 65,000 clones, over 70% of them with a count of one. The leading ten clones occupy roughly 2% of the sample. The sequence came from an adult with an advanced solid tumor such as melanoma, head and neck, liver or kidney cancer. The source material was CD4+ or CD8+ T cells sorted from blood, sampled in a trial of the OX40 agonist ivuxolimab. The chain is made from TRBV7-8 and TRBJ1-3, with 7 bases aligning to TRBD1. This receptor carries the CDR3 CASSPRPGQGNTIYF. In nucleotide form, the sequence is TGTGCCAGCAGCCCCAGACCGGGACAGGGAAACACCATATATTTT.